This TCR beta chain was obtained from a study of OX40 agonist ivuxolimab in advanced cancers. Study context: A partial response was reached by three patients: one with hepatocellular carcinoma and two with cutaneous melanoma. Study-wide results and caveats: At 0.1 to 3.0 mg/kg, CD4+ and CD8+ blood T cells expanded clonally by week 6. Expanded clones were, on average, more numerous in CD8+ T cells than in CD4+.

This clone was recorded only once. Its matching antigen is unknown. With autoimmune disease history or systemic immunosuppression, patients were excluded. The assay was immunoSEQ multiplex PCR, and TCRdb's table has in-frame clones only and misses some. Among about 17,000 clones listed, 73% were seen once. The V gene lost 7 bases and the J gene lost 6 bases, with 8 bases spanning the gap. This CDR3 contains 11 residues. Germline V gene data show CDR1 as SGHNT and CDR2 as YYREEE (reference sequence). The sequenced sample was CD4+ or CD8+ T cells sorted from blood, obtained in a trial of the OX40 agonist ivuxolimab. The J gene is TRBJ2-1, the V gene TRBV5-4, with D possibly matching TRBD2 (5 bases). The TCR originated in an adult with an advanced solid tumor such as melanoma, head and neck, liver or kidney cancer. CDR3 in DNA: TGTGCCAGCGGAGGAGCCAATGAGCAGTTCTTC. Its protein is CASGGANEQFF.